Following are 9 T cell receptor beta chains from one sample sequenced in a study of OX40 agonist ivuxolimab in advanced cancers. Libraries were prepared by immunoSEQ multiplex PCR; TCRdb keeps only in-frame clonotypes and omits some of them. The sample contains tens of thousands of clones, 90% of which appear only once. The sequencing here drew on CD4+ or CD8+ T cells sorted from blood, taken in a trial of the OX40 agonist ivuxolimab. Receptors originate from an adult with an advanced solid tumor such as melanoma, head and neck, liver or kidney cancer.

The chain employs TRBV7-2 and TRBJ2-7; D may be TRBD1 (5 bases). The germline CDR1 and CDR2 sequences are SGHTA and FQGNSA. This CDR3 is built from 15 residues. V was cut by 5 bases and J by 1 base, with 15 bases left in between. The CDR3 reads CASSLGVVISYEQYF. The CDR3 DNA reads TGTGCCAGCAGCCTAGGGGTGGTCATTTCCTACGAGCAGTACTTC.

The rearrangement links TRBV11-2 to TRBJ2-7; D is tentatively TRBD1 or TRBD2 (5 bases each). The length of the CDR3 is 19 residues. V was pared by 5 bases and J by 0 bases, with 26 bases between. CDR1 is SGHAT, CDR2 FQNNGV, per germline. DNA of the CDR3: TGTGCCAGCAGCCAGGTGGGGGTAGGCGGACCCTTAAACTCCTACGAGCAGTACTTC. Encoded protein: CASSQVGVGGPLNSYEQYF.

The chain's CDR3 is CASRPTGGGNQPQHF. In DNA, the CDR3 is TGTGCCAGCAGACCCACAGGGGGAGGGAATCAGCCCCAGCATTTT. This sequence joins TRBV6-6 and TRBJ1-5; TRBD1 matches 8 bases. Looked up from germline, CDR1 is MNHNY and CDR2 is SVGAGI (reference sequence). With V trimmed by 6 bases and J by 4 bases, 8 bases remained unmatched. The CDR3 covers 15 residues.

This chain links TRBV2 with TRBJ1-2; D remains unclear. Germline loops: CDR1 SNHLY, CDR2 FYNNEI. V gave up 5 bases and J gave up 2 bases, with 12 bases separating them. CDR3 size: 14 residues. The CDR3 sequence is CASSLASLNYGYTF. In nucleotides, the CDR3 is TGTGCCAGCAGTTTGGCGAGCCTCAACTATGGCTACACCTTC. Looking up the rest from reference TRBV2 and TRBJ1-2 gives the full variable domain: EPEVTQTPSHQVTQMGQEVILRCVPISNHLYFYWYRQILGQKVEFLVSFYNNEISEKSEIFDDQFSVERPDGSNFTLKIRSTKLEDSAMYFCASSLASLNYGYTFGSGTRLTVV.

This chain uses TRBV6-1 with TRBJ2-3; 7 bases line up with TRBD1. The CDR3 loop spans 14 amino acids. Germline V gene sequence: CDR1 MNHNS, CDR2 SASEGT. V lost 6 bases to trimming and J lost 2 bases; unmatched junction nucleotides: 5. The CDR3 sequence: CASRQGSITDTQYF. CDR3 coding DNA: TGTGCCAGCAGACAGGGGTCTATCACAGATACGCAGTATTTT.

The chain joins TRBV5-4 to TRBJ2-1, with 13 bases aligning to TRBD2. V lost 0 bases, J lost 7 bases, and 7 bases stayed unmatched. Germline CDR1 is SGHNT and CDR2 is YYREEE (reference sequence). CDR3 length: 17 residues. The CDR3 nucleotides read TGTGCCAGCAGCTTGGCCCAACTAGCGGGAGGGCAGAATGAGCAGTTCTTC. Encoded protein: CASSLAQLAGGQNEQFF.

The V call is TRBV27, the J call TRBJ1-1; D is unclear. CDR3 length: 15 residues. Germline CDR1 reads MNHEY; CDR2 reads SMNVEV (reference sequence). The V end was cut by 4 bases, the J end by 4 bases, with 16 bases between. The CDR3 protein is CASSSDQALGTEAFF. The CDR3 nucleotides are TGTGCCAGCAGTTCGGATCAGGCATTAGGCACTGAAGCTTTCTTT.

V gene TRBV7-2 combines with J gene TRBJ2-7; D may be TRBD1 (7 bases). The CDR3 sequence is 16 residues long. The germline CDR1 and CDR2 sequences are SGHTA and FQGNSA. V was clipped by 3 bases and J by 9 bases, with 24 bases between them. The CDR3 is CASSLGGYSTGQGQYF. CDR3 nucleotides: TGTGCCAGCAGCTTGGGGGGTTACTCGACAGGGCAAGGGCAGTACTTC.

This chain joins TRBV7-8 and TRBJ2-2, with 10 bases matching TRBD2. The CDR3 is 16 amino acids. Trimming at V came to 4 bases and at J to 3 bases, leaving 5 bases not matched to a gene. Looked up from germline, CDR1 is SGHVS and CDR2 is FQNEAQ. The CDR3 loop reads CASSSRTSGYTGELFF. The CDR3 nucleotides are TGTGCCAGCAGCTCTAGGACTAGCGGATACACCGGGGAGCTGTTTTTT.